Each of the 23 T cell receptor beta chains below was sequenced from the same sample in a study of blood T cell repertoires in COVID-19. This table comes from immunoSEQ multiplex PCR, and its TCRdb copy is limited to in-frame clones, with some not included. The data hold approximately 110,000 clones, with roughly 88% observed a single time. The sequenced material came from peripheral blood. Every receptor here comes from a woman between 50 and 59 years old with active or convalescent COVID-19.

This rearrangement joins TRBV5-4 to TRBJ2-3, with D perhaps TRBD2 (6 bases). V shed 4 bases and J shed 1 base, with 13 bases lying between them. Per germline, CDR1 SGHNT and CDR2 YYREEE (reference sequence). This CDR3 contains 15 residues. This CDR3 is CASSRAGGGTDTQYF. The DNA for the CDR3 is TGTGCCAGCAGCAGGGCCGGGGGAGGCACAGATACGCAGTATTTT.

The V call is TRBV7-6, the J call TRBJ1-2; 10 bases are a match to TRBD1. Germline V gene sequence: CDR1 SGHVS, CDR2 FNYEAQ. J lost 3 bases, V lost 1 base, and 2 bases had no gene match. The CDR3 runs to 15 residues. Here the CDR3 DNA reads TGTGCCAGCAGCTTAGGACAGGGGGCATACTATGGCTACACCTTC. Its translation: CASSLGQGAYYGYTF.

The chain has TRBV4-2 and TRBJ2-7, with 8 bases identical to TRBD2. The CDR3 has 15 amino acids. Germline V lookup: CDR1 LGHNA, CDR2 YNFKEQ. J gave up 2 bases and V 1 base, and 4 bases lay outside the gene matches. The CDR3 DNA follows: TGTGCCAGCAGCCAAGCGGGGGGGGCCGCCTACGAGCAGTACTTC. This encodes CASSQAGGAAYEQYF.

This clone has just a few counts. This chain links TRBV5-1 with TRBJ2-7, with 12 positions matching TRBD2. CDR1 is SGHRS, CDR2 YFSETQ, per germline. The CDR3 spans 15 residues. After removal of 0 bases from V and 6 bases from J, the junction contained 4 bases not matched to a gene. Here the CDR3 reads CASSLGLAGGGEQYF. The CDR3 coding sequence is TGCGCCAGCAGCTTGGGCCTAGCGGGAGGGGGCGAGCAGTACTTC.

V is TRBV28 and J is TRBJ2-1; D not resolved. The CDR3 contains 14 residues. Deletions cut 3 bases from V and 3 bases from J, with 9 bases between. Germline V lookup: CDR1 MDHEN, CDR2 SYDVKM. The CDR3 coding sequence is TGTGCCAGCAGTTTGGGTCAGGTCTACAATGAGCAGTTCTTC. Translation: CASSLGQVYNEQFF.

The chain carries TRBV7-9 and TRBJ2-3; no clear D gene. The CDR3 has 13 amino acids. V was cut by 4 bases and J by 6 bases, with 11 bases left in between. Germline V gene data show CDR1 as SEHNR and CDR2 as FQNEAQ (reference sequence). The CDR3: CASSSVGVDTQYF. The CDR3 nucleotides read TGTGCCAGCAGCTCGGTAGGAGTCGATACGCAGTATTTT.

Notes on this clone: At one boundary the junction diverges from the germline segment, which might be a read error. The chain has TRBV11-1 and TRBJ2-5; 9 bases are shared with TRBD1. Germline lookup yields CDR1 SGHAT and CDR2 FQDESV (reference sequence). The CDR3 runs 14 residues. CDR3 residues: CASSRNRGQGTQYF. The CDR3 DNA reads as TGTGCCAGCAGCAGAAACAGGGGGCAAGGGACCCAGTACTTC.

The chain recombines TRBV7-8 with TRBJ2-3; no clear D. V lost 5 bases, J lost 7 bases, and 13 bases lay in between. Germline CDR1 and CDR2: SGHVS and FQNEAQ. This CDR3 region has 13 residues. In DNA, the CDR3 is TGTGCCAGCAGCGCCTCTGGCAGAAATACGCAGTATTTT. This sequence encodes CASSASGRNTQYF.

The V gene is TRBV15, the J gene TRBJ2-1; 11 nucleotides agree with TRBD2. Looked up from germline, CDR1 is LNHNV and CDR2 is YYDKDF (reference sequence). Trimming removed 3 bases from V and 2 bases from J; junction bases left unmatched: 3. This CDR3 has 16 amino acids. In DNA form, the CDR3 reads TGTGCCACCAGCAGGTTGACTAGCGGGGCCTACAATGAGCAGTTCTTC. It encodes CATSRLTSGAYNEQFF.

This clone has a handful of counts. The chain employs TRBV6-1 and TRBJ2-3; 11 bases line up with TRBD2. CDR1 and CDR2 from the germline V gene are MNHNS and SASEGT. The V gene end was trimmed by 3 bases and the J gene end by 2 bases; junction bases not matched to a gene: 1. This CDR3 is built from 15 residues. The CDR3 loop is CASSETSGITDTQYF. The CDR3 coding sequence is TGTGCCAGCAGTGAGACTAGCGGGATCACAGATACGCAGTATTTT.

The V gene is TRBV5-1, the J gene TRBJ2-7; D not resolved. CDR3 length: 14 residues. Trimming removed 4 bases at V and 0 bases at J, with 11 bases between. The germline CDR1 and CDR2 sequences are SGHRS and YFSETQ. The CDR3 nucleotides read TGCGCCAGCAGCCAAACGACACGCTCCTACGAGCAGTACTTC. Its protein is CASSQTTRSYEQYF. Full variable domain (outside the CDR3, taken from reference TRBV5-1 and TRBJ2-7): KAGVTQTPRYLIKTRGQQVTLSCSPISGHRSVSWYQQTPGQGLQFLFEYFSETQRNKGNFPGRFSGRQFSNSRSEMNVSTLELGDSALYLCASSQTTRSYEQYFGPGTRLTVT.

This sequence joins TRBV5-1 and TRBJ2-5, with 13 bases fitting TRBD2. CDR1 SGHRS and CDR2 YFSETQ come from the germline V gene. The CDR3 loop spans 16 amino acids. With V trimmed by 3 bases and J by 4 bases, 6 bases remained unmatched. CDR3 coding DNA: TGCGCCAGCAGCTCCGGACTAGCGGGAGTAGTAGAGACCCAGTACTTC. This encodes CASSSGLAGVVETQYF.

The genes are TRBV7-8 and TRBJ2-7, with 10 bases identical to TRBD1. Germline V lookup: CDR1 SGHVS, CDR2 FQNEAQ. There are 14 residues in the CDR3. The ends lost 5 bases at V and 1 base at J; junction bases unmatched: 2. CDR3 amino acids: CASSRTGGSYEQYF. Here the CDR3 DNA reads TGTGCCAGCAGCCGGACAGGGGGATCCTACGAGCAGTACTTC.

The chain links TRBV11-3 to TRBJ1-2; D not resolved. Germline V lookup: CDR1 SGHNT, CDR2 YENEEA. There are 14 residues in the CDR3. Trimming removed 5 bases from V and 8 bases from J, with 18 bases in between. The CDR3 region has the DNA TGTGCCAGCAGCCCTCAAGCCGTTTGTTCAGGCTACACCTTC. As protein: CASSPQAVCSGYTF. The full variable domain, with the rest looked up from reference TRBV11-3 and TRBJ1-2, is EAGVVQSPRYKIIEKKQPVAFWCNPISGHNTLYWYLQNLGQGPELLIRYENEEAVDDSQLPKDRFSAERLKGVDSTLKIQPAELGDSAVYLCASSPQAVCSGYTFGSGTRLTVV.

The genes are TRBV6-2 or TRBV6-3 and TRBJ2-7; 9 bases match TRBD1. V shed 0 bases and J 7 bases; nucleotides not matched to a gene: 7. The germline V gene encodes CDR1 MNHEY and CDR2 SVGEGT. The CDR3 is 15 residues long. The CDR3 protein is CASSYSGQGIIEQYF. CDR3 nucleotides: TGTGCCAGCAGTTACTCGGGACAGGGAATTATAGAGCAGTACTTC.

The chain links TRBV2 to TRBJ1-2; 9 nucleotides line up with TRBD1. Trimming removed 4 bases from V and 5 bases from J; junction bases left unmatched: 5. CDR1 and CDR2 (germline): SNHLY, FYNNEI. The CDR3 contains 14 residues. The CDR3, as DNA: TGTGCCAGCAGTGTACAGGGGGCTCATTATGGCTACACCTTC. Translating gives CASSVQGAHYGYTF.

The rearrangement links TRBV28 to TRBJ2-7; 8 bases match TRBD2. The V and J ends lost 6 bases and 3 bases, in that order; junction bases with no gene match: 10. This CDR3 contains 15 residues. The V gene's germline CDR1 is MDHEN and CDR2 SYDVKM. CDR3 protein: CASRTLAGPFYEQYF. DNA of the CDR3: TGTGCCAGCAGAACCCTAGCGGGTCCCTTCTACGAGCAGTACTTC.

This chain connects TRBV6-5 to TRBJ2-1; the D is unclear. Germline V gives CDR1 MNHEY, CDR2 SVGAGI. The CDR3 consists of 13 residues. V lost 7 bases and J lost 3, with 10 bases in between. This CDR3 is CASNQKYYNEQFF. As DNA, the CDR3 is TGTGCCAGCAACCAGAAGTACTACAATGAGCAGTTCTTC.

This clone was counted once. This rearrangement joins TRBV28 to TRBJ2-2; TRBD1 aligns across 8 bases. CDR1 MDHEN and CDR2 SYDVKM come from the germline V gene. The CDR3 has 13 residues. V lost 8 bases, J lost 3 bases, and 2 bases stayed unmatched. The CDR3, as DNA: TGTGCCAGCCTGGACAGGGACACCGGGGAGCTGTTTTTT. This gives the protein CASLDRDTGELFF.

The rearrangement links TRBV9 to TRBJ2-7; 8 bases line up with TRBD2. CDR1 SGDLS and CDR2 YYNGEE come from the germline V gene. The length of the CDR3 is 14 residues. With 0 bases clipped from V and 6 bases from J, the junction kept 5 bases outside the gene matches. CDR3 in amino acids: CASSVGREGTEQYF. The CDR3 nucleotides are TGTGCCAGCAGCGTAGGACGGGAGGGTACCGAGCAGTACTTC.

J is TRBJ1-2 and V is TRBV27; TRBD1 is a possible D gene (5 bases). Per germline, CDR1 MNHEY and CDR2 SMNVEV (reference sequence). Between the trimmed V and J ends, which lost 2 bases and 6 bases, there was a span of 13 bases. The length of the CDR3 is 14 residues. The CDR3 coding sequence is TGTGCCAGCAGTTTACAGGGAGGGGTTGATGGCTACACCTTC. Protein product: CASSLQGGVDGYTF.

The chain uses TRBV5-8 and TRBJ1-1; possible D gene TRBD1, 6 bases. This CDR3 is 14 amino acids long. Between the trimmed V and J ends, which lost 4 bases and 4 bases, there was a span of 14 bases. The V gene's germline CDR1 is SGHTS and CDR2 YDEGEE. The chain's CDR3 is CASSLQTGITEAFF. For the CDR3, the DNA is TGTGCCAGCAGCCTACAAACAGGGATCACTGAAGCTTTCTTT.

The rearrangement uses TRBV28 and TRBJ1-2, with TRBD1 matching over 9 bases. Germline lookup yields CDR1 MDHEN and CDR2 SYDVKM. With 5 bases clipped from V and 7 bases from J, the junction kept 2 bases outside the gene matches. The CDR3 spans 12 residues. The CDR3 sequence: CASSGTGSGYTF. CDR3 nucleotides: TGTGCCAGCAGTGGGACAGGGTCTGGCTACACCTTC.